Listed below are T cell receptor beta chains from one sample, sequenced in a study of cytomegalovirus exposure and HLA in healthy donors. Profiled with immunoSEQ multiplex PCR; TCRdb holds only in-frame clones, not every one. Of about 120,000 clones listed, 65% to 80% were seen once; the top ten hold 9.5% to 12%. The sequencing sample was made of PBMCs. The receptor source for this set is a man aged 35 to 55 in good health and CMV-seropositive. CDR3s include the opening cysteine and the closing phenylalanine or tryptophan. The order of the fields is J gene, V gene, clone size, D gene, CDR3 protein, CDR3 DNA. A D gene is named only where the DNA matches it firmly. A clone size is listed for some rows: how often the clone was seen (once, few, many), or a class if it is expanded.

TRBJ1-2,TRBV29-1,-,-,CSARGQGRDGYTF,TGCAGCGCCCGGGGGCAGGGGAGGGATGGCTACACCTTC
TRBJ2-1,TRBV11-3,few,TRBD1,CASSSRDRGTNEQFF,TGTGCCAGCAGCTCCCGGGACAGGGGGACAAATGAGCAGTTCTTC
TRBJ1-2,TRBV6-1,once,TRBD1,CASSDLNRGPYGYTF,TGTGCCAGCAGTGACTTGAACAGGGGGCCCTATGGCTACACCTTC
TRBJ2-7,TRBV6-5,-,TRBD1,CASSVGGAQYEQYF,TGTGCCAGCAGTGTAGGGGGCGCGCAGTACGAGCAGTACTTC
TRBJ2-2,TRBV7-3,-,-,CASSPLAGPTGELFF,TGTGCCAGCAGCCCTCTTGCGGGTCCGACCGGGGAGCTGTTTTTT
TRBJ2-3,TRBV11-2,-,TRBD2,CASSLLTSGGVPDTQYF,TGTGCCAGCAGCTTATTGACTAGCGGGGGGGTACCAGATACGCAGTATTTT
TRBJ1-5,TRBV6-5,-,-,CASSYSRGHNQPQHF,TGTGCCAGCAGTTACTCGCGGGGCCACAATCAGCCCCAGCATTTT
TRBJ2-7,TRBV11-2,-,-,CASSFGRSGYAYEQYF,TGTGCCAGCAGCTTCGGGCGATCGGGATATGCCTACGAGCAGTACTTC
TRBJ1-5,TRBV7-2,once,-,CASSSRQSFNQPQHF,TGTGCCAGCAGCTCCAGACAGAGCTTCAATCAGCCCCAGCATTTT
TRBJ2-5,TRBV20-1,-,-,CSAGQLETQYF,TGCAGTGCTGGACAGCTTGAGACCCAGTACTTC
TRBJ2-7,TRBV28,-,TRBD1,CASSFRSRGLNLYEQYF,TGTGCCAGCAGTTTCCGATCTAGGGGGCTAAACCTCTACGAGCAGTACTTC
TRBJ2-5,TRBV2,-,TRBD1,CASSPTGTGRFVETQYF,TGTGCCAGCAGTCCGACCGGGACAGGGCGATTTGTAGAGACCCAGTACTTC
TRBJ2-7,TRBV5-1,-,TRBD1,CASSLGRGTVSYEQYF,TGCGCCAGCAGCTTGGGGCGTGGGACAGTTTCCTACGAGCAGTACTTC
TRBJ2-3,TRBV19,-,TRBD2,CASSNGGARSTDTQYF,TGTGCCAGTAGTAACGGGGGGGCGCGGAGCACAGATACGCAGTATTTT
TRBJ2-7,TRBV28,-,-,CASSLRVGSSYEQYF,TGTGCCAGCAGTTTGAGGGTAGGGAGCTCCTACGAGCAGTACTTC
TRBJ2-7,TRBV6-5,-,-,CASSYSSQYGEQYF,TGTGCCAGCAGTTACTCGTCCCAGTATGGCGAGCAGTACTTC
TRBJ2-7,TRBV7-2,-,TRBD1,CASSSRQGHYEQYF,TGTGCCAGCAGCTCCCGACAGGGGCACTACGAGCAGTACTTC
TRBJ1-1,TRBV27,-,-,CASSAALLTEAFF,TGTGCCAGCAGTGCCGCCCTACTCACTGAAGCTTTCTTT
TRBJ1-1,TRBV11-3,once,-,CASSRGGTEAFF,TGTGCCAGCAGCCGAGGTGGCACTGAAGCTTTCTTT
TRBJ2-7,TRBV19,-,-,CASSIGWGQPSYEQYF,TGTGCCAGTAGTATAGGGTGGGGGCAACCCTCCTACGAGCAGTACTTC
TRBJ2-6,TRBV7-9,-,TRBD1,CASSTTGTGYHSGANVLTF,TGTGCCAGCAGCACAACCGGGACAGGTTATCACTCTGGGGCCAACGTCCTGACTTTC
TRBJ2-3,TRBV9,-,-,CASSVDRRVVGTDTQYF,TGTGCCAGCAGCGTAGATAGGAGAGTAGTAGGCACAGATACGCAGTATTTT
TRBJ1-6,TRBV6-4,-,TRBD1,CASSRDRGRSPLHF,TGTGCCAGCAGCCGGGACAGGGGTCGGTCACCCCTCCACTTT
TRBJ2-3,TRBV11-2,-,TRBD1,CASSPYRGQGDTQYF,TGTGCCAGCAGCCCGTACAGGGGGCAAGGTGATACGCAGTATTTT
TRBJ2-3,TRBV29-1,once,-,CSVSSSDTQYF,TGCAGCGTCTCGAGTTCAGATACGCAGTATTTT
TRBJ1-1,TRBV5-1,-,-,CASSLVAGVETEAFF,TGCGCCAGCAGCTTGGTGGCAGGGGTGGAAACTGAAGCTTTCTTT
TRBJ2-1,TRBV18,-,-,CASPTPGGSYNEQFF,TGTGCCAGCCCTACCCCCGGGGGCTCCTACAATGAGCAGTTCTTC
TRBJ2-6,TRBV27,-,-,CASSLYRGGSSGANVLTF,TGTGCCAGCAGTCTCTACAGGGGGGGCTCCTCTGGGGCCAACGTCCTGACTTTC
TRBJ1-6,TRBV9,-,TRBD1,CASSVRGHYNSPLHF,TGTGCCAGCAGCGTAAGGGGGCATTATAATTCACCCCTCCACTTT
TRBJ2-7,TRBV7-9,-,TRBD1,CASSSPGQAYEQYF,TGTGCCAGCAGCTCCCCGGGACAGGCCTACGAGCAGTACTTC
TRBJ1-4,TRBV9,-,-,CASSATATNEKLFF,TGTGCCAGCAGCGCCACTGCAACTAATGAAAAACTGTTTTTT
TRBJ2-4,TRBV19,-,TRBD1,CASSTRQGGENIQYF,TGTGCCAGTAGTACCCGACAGGGCGGCGAAAACATTCAGTACTTC
TRBJ2-3,TRBV28,-,TRBD1,CASSYPGQEITDTQYF,TGTGCCAGCAGTTACCCAGGACAGGAGATCACAGATACGCAGTATTTT
TRBJ2-5,TRBV28,-,TRBD1,CASSSSRDRGGETQYF,TGTGCCAGCAGTAGTAGCCGGGACAGGGGTGGAGAGACCCAGTACTTC
TRBJ2-1,TRBV7-2,-,-,CASSLNGRFNEQFF,TGTGCCAGCAGCTTAAATGGCAGGTTCAATGAGCAGTTCTTC
TRBJ2-7,TRBV30,-,TRBD1,CAWRPRGLYEQYF,TGTGCCTGGAGGCCAAGGGGGCTCTACGAGCAGTACTTC
TRBJ2-6,TRBV7-3,-,TRBD1,CASRPGGGANVLTF,TGTGCCAGTCGGCCAGGGGGAGGGGCCAACGTCCTGACTTTC
TRBJ2-1,TRBV5-1,-,TRBD2,CASSLGGGARYEQFF,TGCGCCAGCAGCTTGGGCGGGGGGGCCAGGTATGAGCAGTTCTTC
TRBJ2-7,TRBV7-2,-,-,CASSLAYRRGYEQYF,TGTGCCAGCAGCTTAGCGTATCGACGGGGCTACGAGCAGTACTTC
TRBJ2-5,TRBV5-1,once,TRBD1,CASSLGGQGKTQYF,TGCGCCAGCAGCTTGGGGGGACAGGGGAAGACCCAGTACTTC
TRBJ2-1,TRBV19,-,TRBD2,CASQTLAGGYNEQFF,TGTGCCAGTCAAACCCTAGCGGGGGGTTACAATGAGCAGTTCTTC
TRBJ2-2,TRBV15,-,-,CATSEDFSNTGELFF,TGTGCCACCAGCGAGGACTTCTCGAACACCGGGGAGCTGTTTTTT
TRBJ2-7,TRBV2,once,TRBD2,CASSGPGLAGDHYEQYF,TGTGCCAGCAGTGGCCCTGGACTAGCGGGAGACCACTACGAGCAGTACTTC